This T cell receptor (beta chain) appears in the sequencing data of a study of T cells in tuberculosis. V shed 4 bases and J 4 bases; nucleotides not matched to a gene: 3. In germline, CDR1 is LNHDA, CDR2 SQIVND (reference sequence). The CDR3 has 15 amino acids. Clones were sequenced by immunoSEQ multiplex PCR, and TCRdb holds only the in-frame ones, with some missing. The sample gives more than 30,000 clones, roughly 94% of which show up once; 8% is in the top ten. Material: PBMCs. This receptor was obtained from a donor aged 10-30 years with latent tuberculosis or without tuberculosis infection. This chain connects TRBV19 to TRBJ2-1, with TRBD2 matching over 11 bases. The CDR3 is CASSTGTSGYNEQFF. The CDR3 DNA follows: TGTGCCAGTAGTACCGGGACTAGCGGTTACAATGAGCAGTTCTTC. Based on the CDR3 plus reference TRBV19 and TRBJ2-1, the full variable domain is DGGITQSPKYLFRKEGQNVTLSCEQNLNHDAMYWYRQDPGQGLRLIYYSQIVNDFQKGDIAEGYSVSREKKESFPLTVTSAQKNPTAFYLCASSTGTSGYNEQFFGPGTRLTVL.